This TCR beta chain comes out of a study of PD-1 blockade in classical Hodgkin lymphoma. Findings of the study overall: What drove the repertoire differences, possibly disease activity or prior therapy, has not been defined. A reduction in baseline TCR diversity was reportedly seen in newly diagnosed patients relative to healthy donors.

Data came from immunoSEQ multiplex PCR; TCRdb stores just in-frame clones and leaves some out. The table shows 15,000 to 20,000 clones, with about 85% occurring only once. As for time point: newly diagnosed, previously untreated cHL patient sample. Newly diagnosed classical Hodgkin lymphoma PBMCs, still untreated, provided the comparison samples. As to this clone: Its specificity is unknown.

This CDR3 is 17 amino acids long. The V and J ends lost 5 bases and 4 bases, in that order; junction bases with no gene match: 14. The germline V gene encodes CDR1 MNHEY and CDR2 SMNVEV (reference sequence). Sequencing input: peripheral blood mononuclear cells (PBMCs). V is TRBV27 and J is TRBJ1-5, with 7 bases identical to TRBD1. The receptor comes from a human donor with classical Hodgkin lymphoma. The CDR3 DNA is TGTGCCAGCAGTCTACAGGGGACTCTAGGGATTAATCAGCCCCAGCATTTT. Protein: CASSLQGTLGINQPQHF.